This T cell receptor beta chain is drawn from a study of shared clonotypes between healthy human individuals. Findings and limits, study-wide: In a few donors, roughly 5.2% of naive CD4 clonotypes appeared in common. Clonotypes shared by all four sorted-subset donors had higher generation probabilities than non-shared clonotypes.

The CDR3 is 11 amino acids. V was clipped by 6 bases and J by 5 bases, with 8 bases between them. Germline loops: CDR1 DFQATT, CDR2 SNEGSKA (reference sequence). CD45RO-negative, CCR7-positively selected cells formed the naive CD8 fraction, excluding terminally differentiated effector memory CD45RA+ cells. In the source study's methods: Filtering differed for immunoSEQ, which gave only junction sequences without quality scores. Some clones are missing from TCRdb's copy, which holds only in-frame ones; the method was immunoSEQ multiplex PCR. V and J calls and clone size are copied from that table; D and trimming were computed from the DNA. Found here are under 850,000 clones, roughly 92% of them singletons; the top ten hold 24%. Points on this clone: The target antigen is unknown.

The sequenced material came from naive CD8+ T cells sorted from blood. This clonotype originated in a man under 40 in good health. This chain uses TRBV20-1 with TRBJ2-1; D may be TRBD1 (6 bases). The CDR3 DNA reads TGCAGTGCCAACAGGGACAATGAGCAGTTCTTC. It translates to CSANRDNEQFF.